The next 31 T cell receptor beta chains were all read from a single sample in a study of Graves' ophthalmopathy and Graves' hyperthyroidism. The authors amplified TCR beta CDR3 regions from RNA transcripts. HTBI-primed RT-PCR formed the first round, and a multiplex PCR formed the second. TCRdb re-analysed the multiplex PCR reads in MiXCR, keeping a single row per CDR3 protein. The sample lists over 500,000 distinct CDR3 sequences, 22% occurring once. Specimen: peripheral blood. These receptors were obtained from a woman aged 18 to 35 with stable Graves' hyperthyroidism. Some clones in this sample may be carry-over from other donors' samples.

The table lists this clonotype with a few counts. The chain is built from TRBV12-3 or TRBV12-4 and TRBJ2-2, with 7 bases that match TRBD2. This CDR3 is 15 amino acids long. After removal of 6 bases from V and 0 bases from J, the junction contained 4 bases not matched to a gene. CDR3 protein: CASRPAGSNTGELFF. For the CDR3, the DNA is TGTGCCAGCAGACCAGCGGGGTCGAACACCGGGGAGCTGTTTTTT.

The table lists this clonotype with many counts. An end of the junction does not agree with germline; a read error may underlie this. The V gene is TRBV30, the J gene TRBJ1-1, with TRBD1 identical over 8 bases. Per germline, CDR1 GTSNPN and CDR2 SVGIG (reference sequence). The CDR3 totals 15 residues. CDR3 DNA: TGTGCCTGGGGTCGGGGACAGGACTTGAATACTGAAGCTTTCTTT. It translates to CAWGRGQDLNTEAFF. Combining the CDR3 with reference TRBV30 and TRBJ1-1 gives the whole variable domain SQTIHQWPATLVQPVGSPLSLECTVEGTSNPNLYWYRQAAGRGLQLLFYSVGIGQISSEVPQNLSASRPQDRQFILSSKKLLLSDSGFYLCAWGRGQDLNTEAFFGQGTRLTVV.

This clonotype was counted many times. The chain has TRBV6-2 or TRBV6-3 and TRBJ2-7; maybe TRBD2 (6 bases). Germline loops: CDR1 MNHEY, CDR2 SVGEGT. V lost 7 bases and J 1 base, leaving 17 bases between the germline ends. CDR3 length: 15 residues. The CDR3 region is CASNDPGGISYEQYF. DNA for the CDR3: TGTGCCAGCAACGACCCCGGAGGGATTTCCTACGAGCAGTACTTC.

This clonotype was counted only a few times. This sequence joins TRBV24-1 and TRBJ2-2, with TRBD2 matching over 7 bases. Germline CDR1 is KGHDR and CDR2 is SFDVKD. The CDR3 spans 13 residues. Trimming took 9 bases from V and 5 from J; bases not matched to a gene: 5. The CDR3 bases are TGTGCCACCGGTAGGGGAGGGACCGGGGAGCTGTTTTTT. This sequence encodes CATGRGGTGELFF.

The table lists this clonotype with many counts. CDR3 DNA: TGTGCCACACAGGCGGCCGGGGAGCTGTTTTTT. Its translation is CATQAAGELFF. The V gene is TRBV7-9, the J gene TRBJ2-2, with D perhaps TRBD1 (5 bases). Per the germline V gene, CDR1 is SEHNR and CDR2 is FQNEAQ (reference sequence). The CDR3 has 11 residues. V was clipped by 10 bases and J by 6 bases, with 9 bases between them.

Comment on this clonotype: With a much larger clone just one base away, this may be a read error. This sequence joins TRBV6-1 and TRBJ1-1; D not certain. This CDR3 spans 14 amino acids. Germline V lookup: CDR1 MNHNS, CDR2 SASEGT. The CDR3 reads CASSGGQMNTEACF. CDR3 nucleotide sequence: TGTGCCAGCAGCGGAGGGCAGATGAACACTGAAGCTTGCTTT.

The chain carries TRBV20-1 and TRBJ2-2, with a possible D match to TRBD2 (6 bases). The CDR3 has 13 residues. Germline CDR1 and CDR2: DFQATT and SNEGSKA (reference sequence). Trimming removed 3 bases at V and 4 bases at J, with 9 bases between. The CDR3 region is CSASGRPTGELFF. CDR3 coding DNA: TGCAGTGCTAGCGGGAGACCCACCGGGGAGCTGTTTTTT.

This clonotype was seen only a few times. V usage is TRBV7-2 and J usage is TRBJ2-7; TRBD1 aligns across 7 bases. CDR1 and CDR2 (germline): SGHTA, FQGNSA. The CDR3 spans 15 residues. The J segment lost 0 bases and the V segment lost 5 bases, leaving 7 bases of the junction unmatched. CDR3 nucleotides: TGTGCCAGCAGCCCCGAACGGGACAGCTCCTACGAGCAGTACTTC. Protein sequence: CASSPERDSSYEQYF.

Concerning this clonotype itself: This CDR3 fails to terminate in the conserved phenylalanine or tryptophan, so it likely reflects a read error. The DNA is left out, because the CDR3 cannot be placed on it with certainty; the CDR3 is given as TCRdb lists it. The rearrangement links TRBV6-1 to TRBJ1-2; the table's D call, TRBD1, was not checked against the DNA. In germline, CDR1 is MNHNS, CDR2 SASEGT. The CDR3 totals 15 residues, both ends included. CDR3 residues: CASSTAQGNNYGYTV.

This clonotype was detected many times. The chain carries TRBV20-1 and TRBJ1-2; no clear D. The CDR3 sequence is 11 residues long. Germline CDR1 DFQATT, CDR2 SNEGSKA (reference sequence). V shed 6 bases and J shed 5 bases, with 10 bases lying between them. CDR3 sequence reads: CSAVGIYGYTF. The CDR3, as DNA: TGCAGTGCGGTCGGGATATATGGCTACACCTTC.

This clonotype has at least ten counts. The genes are TRBV5-1 and TRBJ2-7, with D perhaps being TRBD1 or TRBD2 (6 bases each). The V end lost 0 bases, the J end lost 4 bases, and 17 bases lay between the germline ends. This CDR3 spans 16 amino acids. Looked up from germline, CDR1 is SGHRS and CDR2 is YFSETQ. CDR3 amino acids: CASSLVGGTKPYEQYF. CDR3 nucleotide sequence: TGCGCCAGCAGCTTGGTCGGCGGGACAAAGCCTTACGAGCAGTACTTC.

This clonotype was seen many times. The chain couples TRBV6-2 or TRBV6-3 to TRBJ1-1; D ambiguous. Germline V lookup: CDR1 MNHEY, CDR2 SVGEGT. The germline V and J ends were trimmed by 8 bases and 5 bases, with 12 bases remaining between them. The CDR3 length is 12 residues. The CDR3 bases are TGTGCCAGCGCCCCCAGAAAGACTGAAGCTTTCTTT. Protein: CASAPRKTEAFF.

This chain links TRBV6-1 with TRBJ1-1; 9 nucleotides match TRBD1. The V gene's germline CDR1 is MNHNS and CDR2 SASEGT. The CDR3 length is 15 residues. V lost 5 bases to trimming and J lost 11 bases; unmatched junction nucleotides: 15. The CDR3 region has the DNA TGTGCCAGCAGTCCCAAGACAGGGGGTGTCGACGACGCTTTCTTT. Protein: CASSPKTGGVDDAFF.

This clonotype has a count of ten or more. The rearrangement joins TRBV20-1 to TRBJ1-2; D may be TRBD1 (6 bases). The CDR3 sequence is 15 residues long. V was cut by 2 bases and J by 0 bases, with 13 bases left in between. Looked up from germline, CDR1 is DFQATT and CDR2 is SNEGSKA (reference sequence). CDR3 sequence (DNA): TGCAGTGCTAGAACCGGGGACAAAGCTAACTATGGCTACACCTTC. Translated: CSARTGDKANYGYTF.

This clonotype was seen only a few times. The chain combines TRBV7-8 with TRBJ2-4; 7 bases fit TRBD1. Per germline, CDR1 SGHVS and CDR2 FQNEAQ. V lost 2 bases to trimming and J lost 16 bases; unmatched junction nucleotides: 11. The CDR3 has 13 residues. Written as DNA, the CDR3 is TGTGCCAGCAGCTTACCAGGACAGGTCTTACTATACTTC. This codes for CASSLPGQVLLYF.

This clonotype turned up a few times. The chain combines TRBV19 with TRBJ2-7; tentative D call: TRBD2 (6 bases). The CDR3 totals 17 residues. V lost 2 bases, J lost 0 bases, and 17 bases lay in between. From germline, CDR1 is LNHDA and CDR2 SQIVND (reference sequence). Here the CDR3 reads CASSIRLGTVSSYEQYF. The CDR3 coding sequence is TGTGCCAGTAGTATACGCCTCGGGACTGTCAGCTCCTACGAGCAGTACTTC.

This clonotype was found many times. The chain is built from TRBV9 and TRBJ2-5; tentative D call: TRBD1 (5 bases). Trimming pared 0 bases from V and 5 bases from J, leaving 14 bases between. Looked up from germline, CDR1 is SGDLS and CDR2 is YYNGEE. CDR3 size: 15 residues. For the CDR3, the DNA is TGTGCCAGCAGCGTAGGAGTGCAGGGAAGTGAGACCCAGTACTTC. Protein product: CASSVGVQGSETQYF. Full variable domain (missing parts from reference TRBV9 and TRBJ2-5): DSGVTQTPKHLITATGQRVTLRCSPRSGDLSVYWYQQSLDQGLQFLIQYYNGEERAKGNILERFSAQQFPDLHSELNLSSLELGDSALYFCASSVGVQGSETQYFGPGTRLLVL.

In this sample, this clonotype turned up many times. The rearrangement links TRBV19 to TRBJ1-3; 11 bases line up with TRBD1. This CDR3 has 17 residues. The germline V gene has CDR1 LNHDA and CDR2 SQIVND (reference sequence). Trimming removed 9 bases from V and 0 bases from J; junction bases left unmatched: 10. DNA of the CDR3: TGTGCCAGCTTATCGGACAGGGGGCAGAGCTCTGGAAACACCATATATTTT. Protein: CASLSDRGQSSGNTIYF.

This clonotype occurred many times. J is TRBJ2-5 and V is TRBV12-3 or TRBV12-4, with D unresolved. The CDR3 contains 13 residues. V lost 8 bases to trimming and J lost 1 base, with 11 bases between them. The CDR3 region is CASQRLLQETQYF. The CDR3 bases are TGTGCCAGCCAAAGACTCCTCCAAGAGACCCAGTACTTC.

V gene TRBV20-1 combines with J gene TRBJ1-1; tentative D call: TRBD1 (6 bases). The CDR3 has 13 amino acids. From germline, CDR1 is DFQATT and CDR2 SNEGSKA (reference sequence). Trimming took 4 bases from V and 5 from J, leaving 14 bases between them. Here the CDR3 reads CSAIQGVETEAFF. The DNA for the CDR3 is TGCAGTGCTATACAGGGTGTCGAGACTGAAGCTTTCTTT.

Notes on this clonotype: The final CDR3 position lacks the conserved phenylalanine or tryptophan, pointing to a likely read error. The V gene is TRBV4-2, the J gene TRBJ1-5; D unclear. Trimming removed 4 bases at V and 8 bases at J, with 21 bases between. CDR3 length equals 16 residues. Germline V gene data show CDR1 as LGHNA and CDR2 as YNFKEQ. As DNA, the CDR3 is TGTGCCAGCAGCCCAGGCCGGGCCTCCCTTCGGGAGCCCCAGCATGTT. Translating gives CASSPGRASLREPQHV.

This clonotype was found many times. J is TRBJ2-7 and V is TRBV6-1, with D tentatively TRBD1 (8 bases). The CDR3 extends over 15 amino acids. V was pared by 6 bases and J by 2 bases, with 17 bases between. Germline V gene sequence: CDR1 MNHNS, CDR2 SASEGT. DNA of the CDR3: TGTGCCAGCAGGCTCTACAGGGGGGGGACCTACGAGCAGTACTTC. Its protein product is CASRLYRGGTYEQYF.

The rearrangement joins TRBV7-8 to TRBJ2-1; 10 nucleotides line up with TRBD2. Trimming removed 9 bases from V and 5 bases from J; junction bases left unmatched: 10. The CDR3 extends over 15 amino acids. From germline, CDR1 is SGHVS and CDR2 FQNEAQ. CDR3 region: CASGSAGGRNNEQFF. In nucleotides, the CDR3 is TGTGCCAGTGGTTCAGCGGGGGGGAGAAACAATGAGCAGTTCTTC.

In its sample, this clonotype was seen a few times. V and J are TRBV20-1 and TRBJ2-7; unclear D gene. With 5 bases removed from V and 6 bases from J, the gap between germline ends came to 14 bases. The CDR3 has 12 amino acids. CDR1 is DFQATT, CDR2 SNEGSKA, per germline (reference sequence). CDR3 sequence (DNA): TGCAGTGCTCCCCGGACCCGGAGCGAGCAGTACTTC. Translation: CSAPRTRSEQYF.

The V gene is TRBV5-1, the J gene TRBJ2-7; a possible D gene is TRBD1 (6 bases). This CDR3 has 14 amino acids. CDR1 SGHRS and CDR2 YFSETQ come from the germline V gene. Between the trimmed V and J ends, which lost 0 bases and 5 bases, there was a span of 12 bases. CDR3 sequence: CASSLEGVRNEQYF. CDR3 coding DNA: TGCGCCAGCAGCTTGGAGGGGGTGAGGAACGAGCAGTACTTC.

This clonotype was picked up one time. CDR3: CASSESGRGSGTGELFF. The CDR3 DNA sequence: TGTGCCAGCAGTGAGAGTGGGCGGGGGTCAGGGACCGGGGAGCTGTTTTTT. The chain is built from TRBV6-1 and TRBJ2-2; 7 bases are shared with TRBD2. The germline V gene has CDR1 MNHNS and CDR2 SASEGT. The trim removed 3 bases at V and 5 bases at J, leaving 12 bases unmatched. The CDR3 runs to 17 residues.

The rearrangement joins TRBV5-1 to TRBJ2-7, with D tentatively TRBD1 (6 bases). The CDR3 spans 15 residues. The V and J ends lost 2 bases and 7 bases respectively, with 19 bases between them. The germline V gene encodes CDR1 SGHRS and CDR2 YFSETQ. DNA for the CDR3: TGCGCCAGCAGCTTAGCCGGGCAGGGGATGAGGGAGCAGTACTTC. Translating it yields CASSLAGQGMREQYF.

In this sample, this clonotype turned up many times. CDR3 coding DNA: TGTGCCAGCTGGGATCCGGGACAGGGCCACACCCTCCACTTT. Translating it yields CASWDPGQGHTLHF. J is TRBJ1-6 and V is TRBV28, with 9 positions matching TRBD1. CDR1 MDHEN and CDR2 SYDVKM come from the germline V gene. The V segment lost 8 bases and the J segment 14 bases; nucleotides outside the gene matches: 13. The CDR3 spans 14 residues.

This clonotype was detected ten times or more. The V and J genes are TRBV7-8 and TRBJ1-3, with D perhaps TRBD1 (5 bases). V dropped 5 bases and J dropped 2 bases, with 13 bases sitting between them. CDR3 length: 15 residues. Germline V CDR1 and CDR2: SGHVS, FQNEAQ. In DNA, the CDR3 is TGTGCCAGCAGCCCCTTAAGGGGCCCTGGAAACACCATATATTTT. Translating it yields CASSPLRGPGNTIYF.

This clonotype was detected many times. V usage is TRBV6-5 and J usage is TRBJ2-2; D is uncertain. Germline values: CDR1 MNHEY, CDR2 SVGAGI. V dropped 7 bases and J dropped 3 bases, with 12 bases sitting between them. CDR3 length: 14 amino acids. DNA of the CDR3: TGTGCCAGCAATTATTTTTTCGACACCGGGGAGCTGTTTTTT. Encoded protein: CASNYFFDTGELFF.

This clonotype has just a few counts. This chain uses TRBV12-3 or TRBV12-4 with TRBJ1-6; 10 positions agree with TRBD1. The length of the CDR3 is 14 residues. J was trimmed by 9 bases and V by 7 bases; bases with no gene match: 6. The CDR3 reads CASTRQGASSPLHF. For the CDR3, the DNA is TGTGCCAGCACACGACAGGGGGCCAGTTCACCCCTCCACTTT.